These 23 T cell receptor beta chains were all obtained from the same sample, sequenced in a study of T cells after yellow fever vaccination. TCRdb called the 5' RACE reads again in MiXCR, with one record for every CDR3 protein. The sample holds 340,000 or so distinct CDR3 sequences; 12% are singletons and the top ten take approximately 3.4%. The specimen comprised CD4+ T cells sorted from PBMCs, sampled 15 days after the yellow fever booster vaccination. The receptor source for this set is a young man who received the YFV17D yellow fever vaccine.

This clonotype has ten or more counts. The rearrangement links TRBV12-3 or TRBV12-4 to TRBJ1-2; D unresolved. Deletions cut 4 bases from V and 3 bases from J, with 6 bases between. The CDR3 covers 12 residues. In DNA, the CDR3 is TGTGCCAGCAGTTCTTTGGACTATGGCTACACCTTC. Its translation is CASSSLDYGYTF.

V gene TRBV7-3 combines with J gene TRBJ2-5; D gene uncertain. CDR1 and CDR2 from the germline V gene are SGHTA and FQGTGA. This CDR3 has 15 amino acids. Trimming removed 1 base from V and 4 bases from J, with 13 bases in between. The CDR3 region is CASSLIGASRETQYF. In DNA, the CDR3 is TGTGCCAGCAGCTTAATCGGAGCCAGTCGAGAGACCCAGTACTTC.

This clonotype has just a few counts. CDR3 nucleotides: TGCAGCGTTGAAGTCGGGACAGGGCCCGCCGGGGAGCTGTTTTTT. Translating gives CSVEVGTGPAGELFF. This chain joins TRBV29-1 and TRBJ2-2; 9 bases are a match to TRBD1. This CDR3 is built from 15 residues. Germline V gene sequence: CDR1 SQVTM, CDR2 ANQGSEA. With 1 base clipped from V and 6 bases from J, the junction kept 6 bases outside the gene matches.

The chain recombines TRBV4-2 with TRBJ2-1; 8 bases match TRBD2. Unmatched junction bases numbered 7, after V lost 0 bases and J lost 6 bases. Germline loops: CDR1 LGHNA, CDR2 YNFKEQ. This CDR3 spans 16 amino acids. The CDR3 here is CASSQDSLRGANEQFF. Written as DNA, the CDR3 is TGTGCCAGCAGCCAAGACTCGCTGCGGGGGGCCAATGAGCAGTTCTTC.

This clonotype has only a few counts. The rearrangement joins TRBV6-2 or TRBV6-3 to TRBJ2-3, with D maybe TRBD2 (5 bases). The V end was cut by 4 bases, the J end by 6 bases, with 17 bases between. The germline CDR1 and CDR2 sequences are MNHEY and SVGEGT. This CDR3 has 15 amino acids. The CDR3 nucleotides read TGTGCCAGCAGTTCCGTCCGGGATCCCAAGGATACGCAGTATTTT. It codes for CASSSVRDPKDTQYF.

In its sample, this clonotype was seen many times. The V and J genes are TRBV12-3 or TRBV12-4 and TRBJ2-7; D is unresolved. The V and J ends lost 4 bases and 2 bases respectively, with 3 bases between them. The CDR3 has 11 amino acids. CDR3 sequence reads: CASSSAYEQYF. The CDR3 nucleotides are TGTGCCAGCAGTTCCGCCTACGAGCAGTACTTC.

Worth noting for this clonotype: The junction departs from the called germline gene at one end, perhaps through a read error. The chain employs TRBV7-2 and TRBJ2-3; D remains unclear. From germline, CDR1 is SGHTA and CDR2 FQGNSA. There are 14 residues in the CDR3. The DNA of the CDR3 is TGTGCCAGCAGCCACCCTAGACCCACAGATATGCAGTATTTT. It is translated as CASSHPRPTDMQYF.

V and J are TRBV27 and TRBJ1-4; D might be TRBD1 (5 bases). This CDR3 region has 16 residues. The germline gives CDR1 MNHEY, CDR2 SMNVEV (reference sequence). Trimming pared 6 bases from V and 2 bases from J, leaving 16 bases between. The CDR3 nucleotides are TGTGCCAGCAGACCTCGGGAAGGGGTGACTAATGAAAAACTGTTTTTT. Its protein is CASRPREGVTNEKLFF.

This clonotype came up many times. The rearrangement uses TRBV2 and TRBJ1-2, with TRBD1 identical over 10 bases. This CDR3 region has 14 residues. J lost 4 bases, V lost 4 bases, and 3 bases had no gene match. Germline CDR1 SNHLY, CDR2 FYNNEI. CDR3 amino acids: CASSGDRGFYGYTF. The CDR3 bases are TGTGCCAGCAGTGGGGACAGGGGATTCTATGGCTACACCTTC.

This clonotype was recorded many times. CDR3 in DNA: TGTGCCAGCAGCTTATCCCACGGAAGCTATAGCACAGATACGCAGTATTTT. It yields the protein CASSLSHGSYSTDTQYF. The chain employs TRBV7-9 and TRBJ2-3; no clear D. Trimming removed 2 bases at V and 0 bases at J, with 15 bases between. The CDR3 has 17 residues. CDR1 is SEHNR and CDR2 is FQNEAQ in the germline V gene (reference sequence). Combining the CDR3 with reference TRBV7-9 and TRBJ2-3 gives the whole variable domain DTGVSQNPRHKITKRGQNVTFRCDPISEHNRLYWYRQTLGQGPEFLTYFQNEAQLEKSRLLSDRFSAERPKGSFSTLEIQRTEQGDSAMYLCASSLSHGSYSTDTQYFGPGTRLTVL.

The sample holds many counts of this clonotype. The chain's CDR3 is CASSLSGGTYEQYF. The CDR3 DNA reads as TGTGCCAGCAGTTTGAGCGGGGGTACCTACGAGCAGTACTTC. The J gene is TRBJ2-7, the V gene TRBV7-2; 8 bases are shared with TRBD2. This CDR3 is 14 amino acids long. Germline lookup yields CDR1 SGHTA and CDR2 FQGNSA. With 6 bases clipped from V and 2 bases from J, the junction kept 6 bases outside the gene matches. Together with reference TRBV7-2 and TRBJ2-7, the CDR3 gives the full variable domain: GAGVSQSPSNKVTEKGKDVELRCDPISGHTALYWYRQSLGQGLEFLIYFQGNSAPDKSGLPSDRFSAERTGGSVSTLTIQRTQQEDSAVYLCASSLSGGTYEQYFGPGTRLTVT.

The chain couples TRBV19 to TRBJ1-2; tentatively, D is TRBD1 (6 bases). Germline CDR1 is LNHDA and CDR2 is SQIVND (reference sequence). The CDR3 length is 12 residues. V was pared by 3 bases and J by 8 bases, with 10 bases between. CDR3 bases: TGTGCCAGTAGTATCCGCGGGGGCGGCTACACCTTC. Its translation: CASSIRGGGYTF.

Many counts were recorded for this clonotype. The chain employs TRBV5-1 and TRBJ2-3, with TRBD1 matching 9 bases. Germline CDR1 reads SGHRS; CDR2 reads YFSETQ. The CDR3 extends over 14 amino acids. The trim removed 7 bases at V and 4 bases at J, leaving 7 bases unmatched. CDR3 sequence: CASRDRAIADTQYF. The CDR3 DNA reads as TGCGCCAGCCGGGACAGGGCTATCGCAGATACGCAGTATTTT.

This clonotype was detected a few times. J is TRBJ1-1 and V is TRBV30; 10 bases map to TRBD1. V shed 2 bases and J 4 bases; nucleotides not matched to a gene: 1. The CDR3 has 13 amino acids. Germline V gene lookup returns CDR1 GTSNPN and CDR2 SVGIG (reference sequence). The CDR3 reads CAWSWDRGTEAFF. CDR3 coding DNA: TGTGCCTGGAGTTGGGACAGGGGCACTGAAGCTTTCTTT.

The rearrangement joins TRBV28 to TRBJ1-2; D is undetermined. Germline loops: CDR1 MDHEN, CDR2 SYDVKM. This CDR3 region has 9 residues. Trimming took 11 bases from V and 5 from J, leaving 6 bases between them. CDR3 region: CAGSYGYTF. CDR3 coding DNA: TGTGCCGGCTCGTATGGCTACACCTTC.

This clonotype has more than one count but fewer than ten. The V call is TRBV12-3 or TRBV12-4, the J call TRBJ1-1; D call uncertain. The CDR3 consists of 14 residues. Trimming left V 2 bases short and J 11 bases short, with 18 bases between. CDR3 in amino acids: CASSLPPQEIFAFF. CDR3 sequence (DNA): TGTGCCAGCAGTTTACCCCCCCAGGAGATATTTGCTTTCTTT.

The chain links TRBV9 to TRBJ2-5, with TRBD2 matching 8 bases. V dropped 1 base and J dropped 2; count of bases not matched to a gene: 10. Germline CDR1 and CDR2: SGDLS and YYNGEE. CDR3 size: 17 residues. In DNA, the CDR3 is TGTGCCAGCAGCGTAAACCCGGGACTAGTGGGTCAAGAGACCCAGTACTTC. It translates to CASSVNPGLVGQETQYF.

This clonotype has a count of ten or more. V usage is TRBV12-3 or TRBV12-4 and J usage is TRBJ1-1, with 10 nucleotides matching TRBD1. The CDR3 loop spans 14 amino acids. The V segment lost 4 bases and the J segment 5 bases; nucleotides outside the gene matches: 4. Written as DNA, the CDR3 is TGTGCCAGCAGTTCCCCGGGACAGGGGACTGAAGCTTTCTTT. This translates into CASSSPGQGTEAFF.

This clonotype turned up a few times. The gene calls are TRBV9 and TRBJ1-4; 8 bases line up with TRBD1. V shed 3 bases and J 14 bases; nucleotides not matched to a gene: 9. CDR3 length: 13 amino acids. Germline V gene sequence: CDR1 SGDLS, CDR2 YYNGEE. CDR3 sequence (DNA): TGTGCCAGCAGCGCCTTTACAGGGGGGAGGCTGTTTTTT. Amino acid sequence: CASSAFTGGRLFF.

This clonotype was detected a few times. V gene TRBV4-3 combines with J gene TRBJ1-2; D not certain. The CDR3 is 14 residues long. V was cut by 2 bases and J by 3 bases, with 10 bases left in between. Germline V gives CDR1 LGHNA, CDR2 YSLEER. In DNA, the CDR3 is TGCGCCAGCAGCCAATTACGACGGGACTATGGCTACACCTTC. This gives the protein CASSQLRRDYGYTF.

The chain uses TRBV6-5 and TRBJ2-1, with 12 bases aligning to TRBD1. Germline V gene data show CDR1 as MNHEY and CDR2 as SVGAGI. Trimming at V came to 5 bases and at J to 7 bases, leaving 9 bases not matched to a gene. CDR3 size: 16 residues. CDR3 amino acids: CASSKLRDRGRNEQFF. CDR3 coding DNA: TGTGCCAGCAGTAAACTCCGGGACAGGGGGCGTAATGAGCAGTTCTTC.

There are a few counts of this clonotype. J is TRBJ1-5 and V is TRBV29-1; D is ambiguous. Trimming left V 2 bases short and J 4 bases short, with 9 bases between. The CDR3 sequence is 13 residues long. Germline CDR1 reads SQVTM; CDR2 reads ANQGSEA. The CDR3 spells CSVEMGGNQPQHF. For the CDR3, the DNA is TGCAGCGTTGAAATGGGCGGGAATCAGCCCCAGCATTTT.

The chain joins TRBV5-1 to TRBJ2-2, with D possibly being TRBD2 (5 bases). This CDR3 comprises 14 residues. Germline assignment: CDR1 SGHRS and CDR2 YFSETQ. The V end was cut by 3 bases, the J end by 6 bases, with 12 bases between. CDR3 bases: TGCGCCAGCAGCTCCACTAGGGAACCCGGGGAGCTGTTTTTT. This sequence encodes CASSSTREPGELFF. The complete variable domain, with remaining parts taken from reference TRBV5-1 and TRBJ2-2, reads KAGVTQTPRYLIKTRGQQVTLSCSPISGHRSVSWYQQTPGQGLQFLFEYFSETQRNKGNFPGRFSGRQFSNSRSEMNVSTLELGDSALYLCASSSTREPGELFFGEGSRLTVL.